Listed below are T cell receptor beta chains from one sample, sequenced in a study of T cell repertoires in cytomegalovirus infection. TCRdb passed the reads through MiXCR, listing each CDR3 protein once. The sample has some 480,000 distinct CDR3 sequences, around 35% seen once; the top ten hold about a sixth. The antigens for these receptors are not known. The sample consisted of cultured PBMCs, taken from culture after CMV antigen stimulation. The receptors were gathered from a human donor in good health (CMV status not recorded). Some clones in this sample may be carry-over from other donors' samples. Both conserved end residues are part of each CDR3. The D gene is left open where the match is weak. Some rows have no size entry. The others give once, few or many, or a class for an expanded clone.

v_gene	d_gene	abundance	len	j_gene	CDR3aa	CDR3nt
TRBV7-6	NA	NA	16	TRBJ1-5	CASSSYRGQGNQPQHF	TGTGCCAGCAGCTCCTACCGGGGCCAGGGAAATCAGCCCCAGCATTTT
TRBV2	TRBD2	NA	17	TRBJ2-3	CASSPGTSGKRTDTQYF	TGTGCCAGCAGCCCCGGGACTAGCGGGAAGAGGACAGATACGCAGTATTTT
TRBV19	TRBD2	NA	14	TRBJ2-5	CASSQSGSGETQYF	TGTGCCAGTAGCCAGAGCGGGAGTGGAGAGACCCAGTACTTC
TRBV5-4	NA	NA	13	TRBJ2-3	CASSPSSSDTQYF	TGTGCCAGCAGCCCCTCAAGCTCAGATACGCAGTATTTT
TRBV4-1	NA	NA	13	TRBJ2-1	CASSHGIYNEQFF	TGCGCCAGCAGCCATGGAATTTACAATGAGCAGTTCTTC
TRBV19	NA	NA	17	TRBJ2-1	CASSISGQTLAYYEQFF	TGTGCCAGTAGTATATCGGGGCAGACACTAGCATACTATGAGCAGTTCTTC
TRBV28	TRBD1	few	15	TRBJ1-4	CASSLSRDRNEKLFF	TGTGCCAGCAGTTTATCCCGGGACAGGAATGAAAAACTGTTTTTT
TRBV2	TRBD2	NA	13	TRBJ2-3	CASRAGAADTQYF	TGTGCCAGCAGGGCGGGAGCGGCAGATACGCAGTATTTT
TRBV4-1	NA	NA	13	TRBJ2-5	CASSQAQGGTQYF	TGCGCCAGCAGCCAAGCCCAGGGTGGGACCCAGTACTTC
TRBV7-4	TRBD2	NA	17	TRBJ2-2	CASSLGLAGSNTGELFF	TGTGCCAGCAGTCTCGGACTAGCGGGATCAAACACCGGGGAGCTGTTTTTT
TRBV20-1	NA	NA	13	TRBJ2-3	CSASSSSTDTQYF	TGCAGTGCTAGTTCCTCTAGCACAGATACGCAGTATTTT
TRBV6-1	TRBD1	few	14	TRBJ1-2	CASSETDRGRGYTF	TGTGCCAGCAGTGAAACGGACAGGGGTCGTGGCTACACCTTC
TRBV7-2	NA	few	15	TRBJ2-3	CASSLVGPRADTQYF	TGTGCCAGCAGCTTAGTAGGCCCCCGAGCAGATACGCAGTATTTT
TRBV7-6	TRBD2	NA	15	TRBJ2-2	CASSLSSGITGELFF	TGTGCCAGCAGCCTAAGTAGCGGGATTACCGGGGAGCTGTTTTTT
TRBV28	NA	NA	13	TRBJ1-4	CASSSQTNEKLFF	TGTGCCAGCTCTAGCCAAACTAATGAAAAACTGTTTTTT
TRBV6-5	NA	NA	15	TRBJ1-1	CASSYSPTGDTEAFF	TGTGCCAGCAGTTACTCCCCTACAGGAGACACTGAAGCTTTCTTT
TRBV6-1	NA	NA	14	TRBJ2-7	CASMSTRRQYEQYF	TGTGCCAGCATGAGCACCCGGAGACAATACGAGCAGTACTTC
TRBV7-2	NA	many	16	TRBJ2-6	CASSLASQSGANVLTF	TGTGCCAGCAGCTTAGCGTCTCAGTCTGGGGCCAACGTCCTGACTTTC